This T cell receptor (beta chain) was profiled in a study of CD8 T cells in Susac syndrome (dated by TCRdb to the late 2010s). In terms of the full investigation: Repertoire sequencing was used to test whether CD8+ T cell activation and differentiation in Susac syndrome was antigen driven. Summary of the overall study and its limitations: The number of individuals in the TCR sequencing and HLA analysis was recognized as being relatively small.

High-throughput TCR beta sequencing profiled peripheral blood CD8+ and CD4+ T cells from healthy donors, Susac syndrome patients and multiple sclerosis patients. The healthy donors served as controls matched for age and sex. Bulk CD8+ and CD4+ T cells were purified by magnetic negative isolation, while CD8+ TEMRA cells were enriched using FACS. Blood was drawn into EDTA tubes, processed within 24 hours, and PBMCs were isolated by density gradient centrifugation. PBMCs destined for TCR sequencing were cryopreserved in liquid nitrogen and later thawed in a 37 °C water bath. The sorted or isolated CD4+, CD8+ and CD8+ TEMRA cells reached a purity of at least 90%. Sequences MGHRA (CDR1) and YSYEKL (CDR2) are obtained from the germline V gene. V gives up 0 bases and J gives up 6 bases, and the segment between their germline ends measures 5 bases. The CDR3 runs 12 residues from the cysteine to the phenylalanine. Solely the CDR3 DNA is kept, with 36 bases framed from the first base.

To note about this clonotype: Its antigen is currently not known. Base qualities are not recorded, but no much larger clone differs from it by a single base.

RNA was extracted using the RNeasy kit, and about 0.5 to 1 ug of the RNA was reverse transcribed with random hexamers. TCR beta CDR3 regions were amplified with the immunoSEQ multiplex PCR assay covering 54 Vbeta and 13 Jbeta segments. PCR amplification bias was corrected by using a synthetic template baseline for primer optimization and computational correction. The paper's data handling went like this. Reads were assigned to V, D and J genes according to IMGT and analyzed in immunoSEQ Analyzer, with only productive sequences retained. Clonality was calculated as one minus the Shannon entropy normalized by log2 of the number of productive unique sequences. For each patient and control, public and private clones were evaluated within the 100 most prevalent clones. Clones were defined as Susac-specific if absent from the healthy and MS cohorts, from 900 to 1,200 published viral clones and from other ImmuneACCESS disease sequences. TCRdb reprocessing: public reads trimmed at Q25 with fastp, clones called with MiXCR, in-frame beta chains kept. Every entry covers one CDR3 protein and lists the most common genes and DNA from its rows. The V and J calls shown here were made by TCRdb, not taken from the authors' results. The sample table shows about 120,000 distinct CDR3 sequences, and roughly 94% are seen once. Clones ranked in the top ten supply just over 0.095% of the sample.

The chain links TRBV4-1 with TRBJ2-5, with no confident D gene call. The sequence derives from a human donor in good health. The sample consisted of CD4+ T cells from PBMCs. The DNA reads as follows: TGCGCCAGCAGCCAAGATGAAAAGACCCAGTACTTC. This sequence encodes CASSQDEKTQYF.